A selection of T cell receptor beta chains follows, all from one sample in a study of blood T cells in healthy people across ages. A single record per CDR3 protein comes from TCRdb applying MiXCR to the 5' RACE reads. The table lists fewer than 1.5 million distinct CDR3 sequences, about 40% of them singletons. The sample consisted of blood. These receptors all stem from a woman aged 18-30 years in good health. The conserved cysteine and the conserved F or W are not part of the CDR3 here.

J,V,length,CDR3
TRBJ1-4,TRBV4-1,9,ASSQGTKLF
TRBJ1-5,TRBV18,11,ASSPLPDQPQH
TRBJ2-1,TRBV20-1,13,SARALGAGYNEQF
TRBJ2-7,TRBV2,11,ASSPGTSAEQY
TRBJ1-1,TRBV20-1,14,SARVIQDSPNTEAF
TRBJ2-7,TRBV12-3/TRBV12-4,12,ASSIGTGRYEQY
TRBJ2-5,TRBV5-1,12,ASSWRQAPETQY
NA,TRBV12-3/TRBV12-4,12,ASRNRAGPYEQY
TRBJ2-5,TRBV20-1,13,SARDAGPRAETQY
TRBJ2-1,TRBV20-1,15,SARVWAAGANYNEQF
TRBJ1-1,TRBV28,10,ASSLYGTGGF
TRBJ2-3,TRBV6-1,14,ASSAGVTSGTDTQY
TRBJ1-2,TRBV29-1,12,SVEDPRTPYGYT
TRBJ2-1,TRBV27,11,ASSNGQPNEQF
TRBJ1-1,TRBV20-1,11,SARESGDTEAF
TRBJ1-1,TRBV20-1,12,SARSAPRGTEAF
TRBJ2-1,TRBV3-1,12,ASSQASGQETQF
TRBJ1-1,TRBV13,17,ASSPTTGDAGGVATEAF
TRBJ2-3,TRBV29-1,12,SVERLQSTDTQY
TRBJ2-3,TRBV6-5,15,ASSYSDPTLRTDTQY
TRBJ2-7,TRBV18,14,ASSPPNRGPKDEQY
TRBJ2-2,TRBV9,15,ASSVAGGSTNTGELF
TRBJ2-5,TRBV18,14,ASSSYRDRVDETQY
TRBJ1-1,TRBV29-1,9,SVEDRYEAF
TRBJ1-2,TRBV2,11,ASTGQAYYGYT
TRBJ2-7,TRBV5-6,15,ASSPGTSGRSSYEQY
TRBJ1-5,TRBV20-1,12,SAAGTEGNQPQH
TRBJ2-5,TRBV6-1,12,ASSFTTRGETQY
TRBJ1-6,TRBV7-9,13,ASSLVGLNNSPLH
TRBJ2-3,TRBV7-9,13,ASSLGGEGSDTQY
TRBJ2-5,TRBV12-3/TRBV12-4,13,ASSLARAIQETQY
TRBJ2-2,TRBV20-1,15,SARDRLAGANTGELF
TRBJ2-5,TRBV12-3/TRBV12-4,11,ASSPDVVGRRY
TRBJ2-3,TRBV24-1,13,ATSEPDRGRDTQY
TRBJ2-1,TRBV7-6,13,ASSLASGRNNEQF
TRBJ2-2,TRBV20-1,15,SARDGVGGRVPGELF
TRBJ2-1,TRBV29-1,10,SVSTAYNEQF
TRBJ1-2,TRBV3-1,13,ASSFGTDANYGYT
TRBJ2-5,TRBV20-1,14,SASGSLAGGVETQY
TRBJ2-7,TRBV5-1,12,ASSATQQGYEQY
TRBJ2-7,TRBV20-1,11,SARRTGAYEQY
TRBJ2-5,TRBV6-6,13,ATQPGLVNRETQY
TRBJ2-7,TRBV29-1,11,SVDSGIGYEQY